This TCR beta chain originates from a study of human T cells and chemical hapten exposure (dated by TCRdb to the early 2020s). For context, the study as a whole: For sensitization, 2% DPC in acetone was applied to an approximately 2 cm by approximately 2 cm area of upper inner arm skin. Throughout the roughly 25-week study period, patients were also given weekly therapeutic DPC doses on the scalp. Patch tests used Finn chambers with 0.01% DPC on the upper back, scored after 6 days by International Contact Dermatitis Research Group standards. The patient cohort, mostly female, included alopecia areata with under or over 50% scalp involvement, alopecia totalis and alopecia universalis. Libraries were pooled for sequencing, and variation in per-sample TCR yields was attributed mainly to small differences in library volumes within the pool. Peripheral blood TCR repertoire changes were tracked in vivo in alopecia patients during primary and secondary sensitization to the hapten diphenylcyclopropenone (DPC). Blood samples were taken from patients before sensitization (week 0) and then at 2, 6 and about 24 weeks after DPC sensitization. Twenty-nine alopecia patients gave blood for TCR sequencing at one to four time points (pre-sensitization, 2, 6 and 24 weeks).

The germline V gene (reference sequence) sets CDR1 to DFQATT and CDR2 to SNEGSKA. The CDR3 holds 15 amino acids from the cysteine to the phenylalanine. Only the CDR3 portion is preserved as DNA: 45 bases, with reading frame beginning at the first base. From V the trimming removes 1 base and from J it removes 4 bases, while the gene matches leave 8 bases of the junction unaccounted for. Findings and caveats that apply to the study as a whole: Repeated subsampling changed both the strength of the expansion versus patch-test correlation and the threshold at which that correlation became significant. A positive correlation was found between the number of PT1 expanded TCRs and patch test score, with significance reached at thresholds 8, 16 and 32 but not 4. All patients had alopecia, a presumed autoimmune disease, so their immune response might differ from that of healthy individuals. Compared with pre-sensitization or healthy control sets, expanded TCRs formed significantly more large CDR3 similarity clusters, which is consistent with antigen-driven responses. DPC sensitization did not change how many TCRs were above 1 in 1000 frequency, and no evidence was found of alterations in global repertoire structure.

The library was prepared using RACE. The sample was run on a NextSeq 500. During library preparation, unique molecular identifiers were attached to individual cDNA molecules so that TCRs could be counted quantitatively and reproducibly. Both TCR alpha and TCR beta chains were sequenced from each blood RNA sample. From the authors' description of their analysis: Samples had a median of roughly 98,000 TCRs, with a range from about 20,000 to 690,600. V, J and CDR3 annotation of the TCR reads was carried out using the Decombinator software suite. To make PS versus PT1 abundance plots, every sample was subsampled to the same number of TCRs (28,000). Expanded TCRs were defined as absent before sensitization and observed at least eight times at the 2-week time point. The public reads were run again by TCRdb, first through fastp at Q25 and then through MiXCR, and only productive beta chains were kept. Here each entry gathers all rows of one CDR3 protein and keeps the most common genes and DNA. The V and J calls here are based on TCRdb, not the publication. The sample has 85,000 to 100,000 distinct CDR3 sequences on record, 25% to 30% of them singletons. Around a tenth of the sample goes to the ten largest clones.

The time point label for this specimen denotes: patch test 3, about 24 weeks after DPC sensitization. The sample's treatment or condition label, in plain terms: therapeutic diphenylcyclopropenone sensitization with weekly scalp DPC. At each patch-test visit, blood was drawn before the patch test was applied. Patients were considered eligible if aged 18 to 70, diagnosed with alopecia and deemed suitable for DPC therapy, and patients were excluded if pregnant. Total RNA was extracted from unfractionated whole blood collected in Tempus Blood RNA tubes. A word on this clonotype: It lacks a known antigen. Qualities for individual bases were not recorded, and no much larger clone is one base off.

This chain joins TRBV20-1 to TRBJ2-5; 8 nucleotides in the junction match TRBD2. Sequenced material: whole blood, taken in connection with sensitization to the hapten diphenylcyclopropenone (DPC). This clonotype was sampled from a man aged 40-49 years with alopecia areata. Some clones in this sample may be carry-over from other donors' samples. DNA sequence: TGCAGTGCTAGAGTATCCGGGAGGGCCTTAGAGACCCAGTACTTC. Translated, it gives CSARVSGRALETQYF.